These 27 T cell receptor beta chains originate from one sample sequenced in a study of neurological immune-mediated disorders. TCRdb analysed the 5' RACE reads with MiXCR anew, one entry per CDR3 protein. The sample records 20,000 to 30,000 distinct CDR3 sequences, roughly 2.7% being singletons. The source material was PBMCs. All receptors derive from a woman aged 45 to 65 with multiple sclerosis.

At least ten counts were recorded for this clonotype. This rearrangement joins TRBV5-1 to TRBJ2-4; D is possibly TRBD1 or TRBD2 (5 bases each). The ends were cut back, 2 bases at V and 0 bases at J, with 12 bases in the middle. Germline CDR1 reads SGHRS; CDR2 reads YFSETQ. This CDR3 comprises 16 residues. CDR3 DNA sequence: TGCGCCAGCAGCTTACGGGACGGGATAGCCAAAAACATTCAGTACTTC. Protein: CASSLRDGIAKNIQYF.

The chain uses TRBV5-1 and TRBJ1-1; D is uncertain. The CDR3 extends over 14 amino acids. CDR1 is SGHRS, CDR2 YFSETQ, per germline. V shed 0 bases and J shed 1 base, with 7 bases lying between them. The CDR3 spells CASSLGHPNTEAFF. The CDR3 nucleotides read TGCGCCAGCAGCTTGGGACACCCGAACACTGAAGCTTTCTTT.

This clonotype was seen repeatedly, ten times or more. The rearrangement joins TRBV20-1 to TRBJ1-6; 7 bases are a match to TRBD1. Germline V gives CDR1 DFQATT, CDR2 SNEGSKA (reference sequence). The CDR3 extends over 15 amino acids. V trimming: 6 bases; J trimming: 7 bases; junction bases outside the gene matches: 12. CDR3 DNA sequence: TGCAGTGCCCTACCGAGACAGGGAGGAAATTCACCCCTCCACTTT. Amino acids: CSALPRQGGNSPLHF.

This clonotype was recorded many times. The chain employs TRBV6-1 and TRBJ1-2; D remains ambiguous. V dropped 6 bases and J dropped 1 base, with 21 bases sitting between them. The CDR3 is made up of 17 amino acids. Germline lookup yields CDR1 MNHNS and CDR2 SASEGT. In nucleotides, the CDR3 is TGTGCCAGCAGGTATACCCATGAGGGTACCATTAACTATGGCTACACCTTC. Translating gives CASRYTHEGTINYGYTF.

This clonotype was picked up many times. The V and J genes are TRBV7-9 and TRBJ1-1; D is uncertain. Per germline, CDR1 SEHNR and CDR2 FQNEAQ (reference sequence). Deletions cut 3 bases from V and 1 base from J, with 6 bases between. This CDR3 region has 13 residues. DNA of the CDR3: TGTGCCAGCAGCTTTTTGAGGAACACTGAAGCTTTCTTT. Its translation is CASSFLRNTEAFF. Full variable domain (rest looked up from reference TRBV7-9 and TRBJ1-1): DTGVSQNPRHKITKRGQNVTFRCDPISEHNRLYWYRQTLGQGPEFLTYFQNEAQLEKSRLLSDRFSAERPKGSFSTLEIQRTEQGDSAMYLCASSFLRNTEAFFGQGTRLTVV.

This chain connects TRBV20-1 to TRBJ2-4; TRBD1 aligns across 8 bases. Trimming took 3 bases from V and 7 from J; bases not matched to a gene: 8. This CDR3 has 14 residues. CDR1 and CDR2 from the germline V gene are DFQATT and SNEGSKA (reference sequence). DNA of the CDR3: TGCAGTGCTAGTTGGGCAGGGGGCGAGAACATTCAGTACTTC. Translated: CSASWAGGENIQYF.

Many counts were recorded for this clonotype. The chain carries TRBV20-1 and TRBJ1-5; TRBD1 agrees at 11 bases. Germline loops: CDR1 DFQATT, CDR2 SNEGSKA (reference sequence). The V gene end was trimmed by 6 bases and the J gene end by 1 base; junction bases not matched to a gene: 8. The CDR3 totals 16 residues. In DNA form, the CDR3 reads TGCAGTGCCAGTGGGACAGGGGGTCGCAGCAATCAGCCCCAGCATTTT. Protein product: CSASGTGGRSNQPQHF.

This clonotype showed up many times. V is TRBV6-5 and J is TRBJ1-3; 7 bases are a match to TRBD1. J lost 2 bases, V lost 3 bases, and 4 bases had no gene match. The germline V gene has CDR1 MNHEY and CDR2 SVGAGI. This CDR3 has 15 residues. The CDR3 here is CASSYEDRAGNTIYF. CDR3 DNA: TGTGCCAGCAGTTATGAAGACAGGGCTGGAAACACCATATATTTT.

The table lists this clonotype with many counts. This CDR3 reads CSVATSGLYNEQFF. The CDR3 nucleotides are TGCAGCGTGGCCACTAGCGGACTTTACAATGAGCAGTTCTTC. The rearrangement links TRBV29-1 to TRBJ2-1; 8 nucleotides align to TRBD2. Germline V gene data show CDR1 as SQVTM and CDR2 as ANQGSEA. V lost 6 bases, J lost 4 bases, and 8 bases stayed unmatched. This CDR3 has 14 residues.

This clonotype was counted at least ten times. The genes are TRBV5-6 and TRBJ1-2, with D unclear. V was shortened by 0 bases and J by 2 bases, with 5 bases between the two germline ends. The germline V gene encodes CDR1 SGHDT and CDR2 YYEEEE. The CDR3 length is 13 residues. This CDR3 is CASSLGRNYGYTF. The DNA of the CDR3 is TGTGCCAGCAGCTTGGGCAGAAACTATGGCTACACCTTC. The entire variable domain, with the rest obtained from reference TRBV5-6 and TRBJ1-2, is as follows: DAGVTQSPTHLIKTRGQQVTLRCSPKSGHDTVSWYQQALGQGPQFIFQYYEEEERQRGNFPDRFSGHQFPNYSSELNVNALLLGDSALYLCASSLGRNYGYTFGSGTRLTVV.

This clonotype was counted a few times. The CDR3 end shows no conserved phenylalanine or tryptophan, and so a read error is likely. This chain links TRBV3-1 with TRBJ2-5; D is perhaps TRBD1 or TRBD2 (5 bases each). V was shortened by 4 bases and J by 1 base, with 16 bases between the two germline ends. The CDR3 extends over 16 amino acids. Per the germline V gene, CDR1 is LGHDT and CDR2 is YNNKEL (reference sequence). CDR3 region: CASSPLLPGTQETQYC. The CDR3 nucleotides are TGTGCCAGCAGCCCCTTACTCCCCGGGACCCAAGAGACCCAGTACTGC.

This clonotype was recorded at least ten times. This rearrangement joins TRBV29-1 to TRBJ2-5; TRBD1 agrees at 7 bases. CDR3 length: 13 residues. Germline assignment: CDR1 SQVTM and CDR2 ANQGSEA. J lost 4 bases, V lost 5 bases, and 7 bases had no gene match. The CDR3 DNA reads as TGCAGCGTTCGGAGACAGGGAGCAGAGACCCAGTACTTC. The encoded protein is CSVRRQGAETQYF. The full variable domain, rest sourced from reference TRBV29-1 and TRBJ2-5, is SAVISQKPSRDICQRGTSLTIQCQVDSQVTMMFWYRQQPGQSLTLIATANQGSEATYESGFVIDKFPISRPNLTFSTLTVSNMSPEDSSIYLCSVRRQGAETQYFGPGTRLLVL.

This clonotype came up many times. J is TRBJ2-1 and V is TRBV9, with 9 bases identical to TRBD1. Trimming removed 4 bases from V and 8 bases from J; junction bases left unmatched: 10. CDR3 length equals 15 residues. Germline lookup yields CDR1 SGDLS and CDR2 YYNGEE. The CDR3 spells CASSTPIQGADEQFF. In DNA, the CDR3 is TGTGCCAGCAGCACACCGATACAGGGGGCGGATGAGCAGTTCTTC.

In its sample, this clonotype was seen a few times. Without the conserved terminal phenylalanine or tryptophan, this CDR3 likely stems from a read error. The chain has TRBV5-1 and TRBJ1-2; 9 bases are a match to TRBD1. CDR1 SGHRS and CDR2 YFSETQ come from the germline V gene. With V trimmed by 4 bases and J by 2 bases, 3 bases remained unmatched. The CDR3 has 14 residues. The DNA of the CDR3 is TGCGCCAGCAGCGGGGGACAGGGAAACTATGGCTACACCAAC. This encodes CASSGGQGNYGYTN.

This clonotype was seen ten or more times. DNA for the CDR3: TGTGCCAGCAGTCCGGGGGCGGCTCAGCCCCAGCATTTT. This translates into CASSPGAAQPQHF. The rearrangement uses TRBV27 and TRBJ1-5; a weak D match, TRBD1 (6 bases). The germline V gene has CDR1 MNHEY and CDR2 SMNVEV (reference sequence). The CDR3 runs to 13 residues. Trimming cost V 5 bases and J 6 bases, with 11 bases left between them.

This clonotype has only a few counts. The rearrangement joins TRBV20-1 to TRBJ2-7, with 7 nucleotides matching TRBD1. This CDR3 region has 16 residues. V lost 3 bases, J lost 0 bases, and 11 bases stayed unmatched. Germline CDR1 DFQATT, CDR2 SNEGSKA (reference sequence). The CDR3 DNA follows: TGCAGTGCTAGCGCGATGGGACAGCGGAGCTCCTACGAGCAGTACTTC. This encodes CSASAMGQRSSYEQYF.

This clonotype occurred many times. The chain employs TRBV7-9 and TRBJ2-7; no firm D call. Germline V gene lookup returns CDR1 SEHNR and CDR2 FQNEAQ (reference sequence). The CDR3 is made up of 14 amino acids. V dropped 5 bases and J dropped 3 bases, with 14 bases sitting between them. CDR3 in amino acids: CASSPSSFDYEQYF. Written as DNA, the CDR3 is TGTGCCAGCAGCCCCAGTTCTTTCGACTACGAGCAGTACTTC.

This clonotype was detected ten times or more. The chain uses TRBV20-1 and TRBJ2-7; D possibly corresponds to TRBD2 (6 bases). Per germline, CDR1 DFQATT and CDR2 SNEGSKA (reference sequence). Trimming removed 0 bases at V and 0 bases at J, with 12 bases between. The CDR3 runs 15 residues. The DNA of the CDR3 is TGCAGTGCTAGAGAATTGGGCGGGAACTCCTACGAGCAGTACTTC. It yields the protein CSARELGGNSYEQYF.

This clonotype was seen many times. This chain connects TRBV4-1 to TRBJ2-6; D is unclear. The V gene lost 3 bases and the J gene lost 2 bases, with 11 bases spanning the gap. CDR1 is MGHRA, CDR2 YSYEKL, per germline. The CDR3 totals 16 residues. In DNA form, the CDR3 reads TGCGCCAGCAGCCAGACCATGGGAACTGGGGCCAACGTCCTGACTTTC. Translation: CASSQTMGTGANVLTF.

V is TRBV20-1 and J is TRBJ2-1; 7 bases agree with TRBD2. CDR3 length: 13 amino acids. V lost 0 bases and J lost 9; bases outside the gene matches: 5. Germline loops: CDR1 DFQATT, CDR2 SNEGSKA (reference sequence). CDR3 in amino acids: CSARDRLAREQFF. Written as DNA, the CDR3 is TGCAGTGCTAGAGACAGACTAGCTCGTGAGCAGTTCTTC.

This clonotype was counted many times. The V gene is TRBV7-2, the J gene TRBJ2-7; D remains ambiguous. Germline lookup yields CDR1 SGHTA and CDR2 FQGNSA. This CDR3 has 13 amino acids. V lost 1 base, J lost 6 bases, and 10 bases lay in between. Here the CDR3 reads CASSLDSFSEQYF. The CDR3 region has the DNA TGTGCCAGCAGCTTAGACTCCTTTTCCGAGCAGTACTTC.

Ten or more counts support this clonotype. This chain links TRBV11-2 with TRBJ2-2, with D maybe TRBD1 (6 bases). V was cut by 4 bases and J by 2 bases, with 11 bases left in between. CDR1 is SGHAT, CDR2 FQNNGV, per germline. The CDR3 length is 15 residues. The CDR3 here is CASSYYRANTGELFF. In DNA form, the CDR3 reads TGTGCCAGCAGCTATTACAGGGCAAACACCGGGGAGCTGTTTTTT.

This clonotype was seen only a few times. The chain joins TRBV18 to TRBJ1-1; D perhaps matches TRBD1 (6 bases). V shed 2 bases and J shed 5 bases, with 21 bases lying between them. The CDR3 runs 17 residues. Germline-derived CDR1 and CDR2 are KGHSH and LQKENI. The CDR3 DNA sequence: TGTGCCAGCTCACCAAGGAACAGGGTTTCCGGGGGAACTGAAGCTTTCTTT. Translating it yields CASSPRNRVSGGTEAFF.

This clonotype has a handful of counts. At one end the junction does not follow the germline gene, possibly because of a read error. The chain recombines TRBV20-1 with TRBJ1-6; weak D call: TRBD1 (5 bases). CDR1 is DFQATT, CDR2 SNEGSKA, per germline (reference sequence). This CDR3 spans 14 amino acids. Here the CDR3 reads CSARDESGGSPLNF. The CDR3 coding sequence is TGCAGTGCTAGAGATGAGTCCGGGGGATCACCCCTCAACTTT.

This clonotype was counted ten times or more. The V gene is TRBV6-1, the J gene TRBJ2-3; no firm D call. The CDR3 length is 15 residues. Trimming stripped 4 bases from V and 1 base from J, with 12 bases between. Germline CDR1 reads MNHNS; CDR2 reads SASEGT. CDR3 DNA sequence: TGTGCCAGCAGTGTCACCCTCCAGGGCACAGATACGCAGTATTTT. It is translated as CASSVTLQGTDTQYF.

This clonotype has more than one count but fewer than ten. The genes are TRBV12-3 or TRBV12-4 and TRBJ1-1, with unresolved D. This CDR3 is 14 amino acids long. Between the trimmed V and J ends, which lost 3 bases and 4 bases, there was a span of 12 bases. CDR3 protein: CASSFEGGFTEAFF. The DNA for the CDR3 is TGTGCCAGCAGTTTTGAAGGTGGGTTCACTGAAGCTTTCTTT.

This clonotype was counted ten times or more. The V gene is TRBV7-8, the J gene TRBJ2-1; D is possibly TRBD2 (6 bases). The CDR3 consists of 11 residues. V lost 2 bases and J lost 15, with 11 bases in between. Germline CDR1 is SGHVS and CDR2 is FQNEAQ. CDR3 amino acids: CASSLRLGWFF. The CDR3 nucleotides read TGTGCCAGCAGCTTAAGACTAGGCTGGTTCTTC. Full variable domain (rest looked up from reference TRBV7-8 and TRBJ2-1): GAGVSQSPRYKVAKRGQDVALRCDPISGHVSLFWYQQALGQGPEFLTYFQNEAQLDKSGLPSDRFFAERPEGSVSTLKIQRTQQEDSAVYLCASSLRLGWFFGPGTRLTVL.